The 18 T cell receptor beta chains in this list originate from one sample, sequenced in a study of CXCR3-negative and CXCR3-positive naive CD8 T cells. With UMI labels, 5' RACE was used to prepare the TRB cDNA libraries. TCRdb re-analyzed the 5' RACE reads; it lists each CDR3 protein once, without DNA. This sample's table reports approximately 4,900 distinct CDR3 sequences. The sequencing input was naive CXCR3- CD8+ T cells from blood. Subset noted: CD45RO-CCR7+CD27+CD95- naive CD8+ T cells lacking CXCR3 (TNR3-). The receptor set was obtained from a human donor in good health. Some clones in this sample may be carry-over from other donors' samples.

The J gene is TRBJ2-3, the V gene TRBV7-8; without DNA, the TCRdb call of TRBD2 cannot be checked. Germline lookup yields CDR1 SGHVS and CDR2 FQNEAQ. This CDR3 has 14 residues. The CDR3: CASSTWTTRDTQYF.

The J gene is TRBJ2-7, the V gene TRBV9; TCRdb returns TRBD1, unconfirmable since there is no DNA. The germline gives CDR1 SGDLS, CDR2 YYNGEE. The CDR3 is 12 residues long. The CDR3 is CASSDTGYEQYF.

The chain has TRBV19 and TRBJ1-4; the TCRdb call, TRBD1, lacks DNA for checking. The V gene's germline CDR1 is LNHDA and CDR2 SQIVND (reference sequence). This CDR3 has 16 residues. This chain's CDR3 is CASSPGVKASEEKLFF.

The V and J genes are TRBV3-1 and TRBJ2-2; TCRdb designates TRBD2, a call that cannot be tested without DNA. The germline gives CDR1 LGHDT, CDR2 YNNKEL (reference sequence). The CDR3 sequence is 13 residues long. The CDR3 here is CASSGGTTGELFF.

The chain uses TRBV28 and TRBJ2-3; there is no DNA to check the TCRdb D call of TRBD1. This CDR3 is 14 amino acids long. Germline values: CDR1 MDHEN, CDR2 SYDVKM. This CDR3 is CASSFRVVRDTQYF.

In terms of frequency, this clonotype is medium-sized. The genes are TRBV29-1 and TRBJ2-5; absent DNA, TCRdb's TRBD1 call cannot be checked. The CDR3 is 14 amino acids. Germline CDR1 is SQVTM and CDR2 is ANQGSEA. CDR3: CSVDPGGFPKTQYF.

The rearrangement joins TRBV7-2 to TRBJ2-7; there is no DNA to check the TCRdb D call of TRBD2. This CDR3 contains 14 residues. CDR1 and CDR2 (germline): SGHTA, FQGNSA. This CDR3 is CASSLPGEGYEQYF.

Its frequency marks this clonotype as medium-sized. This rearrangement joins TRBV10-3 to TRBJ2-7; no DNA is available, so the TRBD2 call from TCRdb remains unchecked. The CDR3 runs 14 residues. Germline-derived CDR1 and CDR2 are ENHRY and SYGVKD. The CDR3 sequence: CAISSGTTPYEQYF.

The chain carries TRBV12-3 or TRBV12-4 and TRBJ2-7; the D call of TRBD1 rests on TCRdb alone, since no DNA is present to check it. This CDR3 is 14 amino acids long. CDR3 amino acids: CASSPLVQVSEQYF.

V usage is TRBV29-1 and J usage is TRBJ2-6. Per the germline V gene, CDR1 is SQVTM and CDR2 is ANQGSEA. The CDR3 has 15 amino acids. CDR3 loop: CSVGDRISGANVLTF.

CDR3 loop: CSAALDRPHEQYF. The rearrangement joins TRBV20-1 to TRBJ2-7; there is no DNA to check the TCRdb D call of TRBD1. The CDR3 covers 13 residues. Germline V CDR1 and CDR2: DFQATT, SNEGSKA (reference sequence).

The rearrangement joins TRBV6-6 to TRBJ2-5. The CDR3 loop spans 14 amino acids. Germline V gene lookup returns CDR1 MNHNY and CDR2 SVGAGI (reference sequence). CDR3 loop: CASSYLGSQETQYF.

CDR3 sequence: CASSSARVYSNQPQHF. The chain recombines TRBV28 with TRBJ1-5; absent DNA, TCRdb's TRBD1 call cannot be checked. CDR1 and CDR2 (germline): MDHEN, SYDVKM. CDR3 length: 16 amino acids.

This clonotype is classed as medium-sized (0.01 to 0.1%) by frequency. The chain's CDR3 is CASSQDNQETQYF. The chain has TRBV4-1 and TRBJ2-5. The CDR3 length is 13 residues. CDR1 MGHRA and CDR2 YSYEKL come from the germline V gene.

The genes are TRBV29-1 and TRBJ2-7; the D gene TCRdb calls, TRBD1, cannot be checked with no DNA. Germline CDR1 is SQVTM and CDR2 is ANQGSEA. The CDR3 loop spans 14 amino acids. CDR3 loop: CSASGGTKLYEQYF.

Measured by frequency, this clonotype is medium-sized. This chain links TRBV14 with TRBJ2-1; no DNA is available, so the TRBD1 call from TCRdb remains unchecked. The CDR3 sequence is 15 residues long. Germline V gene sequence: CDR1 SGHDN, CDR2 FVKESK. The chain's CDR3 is CASSRGQARYNEQFF.

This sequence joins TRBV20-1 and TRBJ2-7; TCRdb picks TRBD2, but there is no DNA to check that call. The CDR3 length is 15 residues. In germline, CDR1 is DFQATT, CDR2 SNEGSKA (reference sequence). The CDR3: CSASHLAESSYEQYF.

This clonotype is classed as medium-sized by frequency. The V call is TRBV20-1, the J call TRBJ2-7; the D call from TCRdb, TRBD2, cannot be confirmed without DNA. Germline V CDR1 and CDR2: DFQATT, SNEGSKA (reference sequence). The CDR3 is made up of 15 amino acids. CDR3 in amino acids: CSARDRGLASYEQYF.